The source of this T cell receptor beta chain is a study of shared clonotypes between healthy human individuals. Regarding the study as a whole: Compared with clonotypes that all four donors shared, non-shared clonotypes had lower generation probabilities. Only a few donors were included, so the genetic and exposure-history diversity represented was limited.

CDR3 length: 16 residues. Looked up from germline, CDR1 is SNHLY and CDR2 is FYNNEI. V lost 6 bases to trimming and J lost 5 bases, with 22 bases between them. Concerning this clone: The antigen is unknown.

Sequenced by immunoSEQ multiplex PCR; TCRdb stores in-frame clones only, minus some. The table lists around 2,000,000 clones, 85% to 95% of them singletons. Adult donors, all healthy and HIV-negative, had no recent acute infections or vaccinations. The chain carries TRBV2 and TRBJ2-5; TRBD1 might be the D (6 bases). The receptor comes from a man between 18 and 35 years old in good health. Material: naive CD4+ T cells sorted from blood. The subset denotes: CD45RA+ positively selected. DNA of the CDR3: TGTGCCAGCAGCAGACTATCGAGGACAGCCGGGGAGACCCAGTACTTC. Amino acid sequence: CASSRLSRTAGETQYF. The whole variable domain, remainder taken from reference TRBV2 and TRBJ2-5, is EPEVTQTPSHQVTQMGQEVILRCVPISNHLYFYWYRQILGQKVEFLVSFYNNEISEKSEIFDDQFSVERPDGSNFTLKIRSTKLEDSAMYFCASSRLSRTAGETQYFGPGTRLLVL.